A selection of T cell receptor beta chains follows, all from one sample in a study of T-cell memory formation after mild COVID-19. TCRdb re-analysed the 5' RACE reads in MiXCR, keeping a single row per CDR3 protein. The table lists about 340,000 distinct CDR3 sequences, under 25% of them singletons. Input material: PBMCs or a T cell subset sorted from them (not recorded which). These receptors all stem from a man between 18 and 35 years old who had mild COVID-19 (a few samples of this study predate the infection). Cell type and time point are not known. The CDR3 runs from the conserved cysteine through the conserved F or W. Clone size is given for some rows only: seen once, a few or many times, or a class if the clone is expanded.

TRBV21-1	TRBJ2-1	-	CASSSPPGWRGYNEQFF
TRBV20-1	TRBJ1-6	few	CSARDLLLSYNSPLHF
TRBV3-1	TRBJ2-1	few	CASSQRLGTTYNEQFF
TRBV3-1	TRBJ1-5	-	CASSLGQGYNQPQHF
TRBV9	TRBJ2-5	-	CASSAGDRGGSPWGSETQYF
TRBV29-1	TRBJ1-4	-	CSVSVGGDEKLFF
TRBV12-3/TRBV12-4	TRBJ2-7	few	CASSLVSGTEQYF
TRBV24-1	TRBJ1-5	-	CATLGGAPPLPQHF
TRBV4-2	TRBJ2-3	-	CASSQVGAVGTDTQYF
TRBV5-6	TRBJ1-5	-	CASSLWDQPQHF
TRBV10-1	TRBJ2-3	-	CASSESPPTDTQYF
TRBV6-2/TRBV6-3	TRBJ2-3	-	CASSYYPPDTQYF
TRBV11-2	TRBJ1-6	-	CASSWHGTYNSPLHF
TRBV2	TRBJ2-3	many	CASRAQGLTDTQYF
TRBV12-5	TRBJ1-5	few	CARGYQPQHF
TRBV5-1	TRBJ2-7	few	CASSLYRDEQYF
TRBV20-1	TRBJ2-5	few	CSAGSSGGLQETQYF
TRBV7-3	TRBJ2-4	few	CASSPGGNIQYF
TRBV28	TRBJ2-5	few	CASSLESGAGETQYF
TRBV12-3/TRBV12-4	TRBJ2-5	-	CASSLADRATQETQYF
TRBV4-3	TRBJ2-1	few	CASSQEPSGWFNEQFF
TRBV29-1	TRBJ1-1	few	CSVLRTGNTEAFF
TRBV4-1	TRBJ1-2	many	CASSRRDFEGYTF
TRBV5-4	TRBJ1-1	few	CASSRGGLRNTEAFF
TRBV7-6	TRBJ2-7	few	CASSPGSGGEQYF
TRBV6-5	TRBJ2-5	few	CASSRTGLRETQYF
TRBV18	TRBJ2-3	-	CASSPPLGGMGTDTQYF
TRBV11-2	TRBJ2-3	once	CASIQGSSTDTQYF
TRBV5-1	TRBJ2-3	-	CASGSGNSQGDTQYF
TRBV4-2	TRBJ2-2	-	CASSLRTGNTGELFF
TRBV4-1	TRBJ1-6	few	CASSQEGQRSSYNSPLHF
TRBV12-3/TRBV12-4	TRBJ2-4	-	CASSLADQRRVWAKNIQYF
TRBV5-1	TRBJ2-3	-	CASSLGPSDTQYF
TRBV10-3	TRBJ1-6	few	CAISPGDGAVGSYNSPLHF
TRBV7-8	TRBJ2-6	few	CASPLTGANVLTF
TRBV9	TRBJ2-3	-	CASSEGAGGPPDTQYF
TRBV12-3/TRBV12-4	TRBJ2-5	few	CASSWADSQETQYF
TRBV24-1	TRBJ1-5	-	CATGDGGNQPQHF
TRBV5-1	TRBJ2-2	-	CASRKTYRGRRVTGELFF
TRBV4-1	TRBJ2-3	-	CASSHPLRYSSTDTQYF
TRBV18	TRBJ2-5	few	CASSPPPGGETQYF
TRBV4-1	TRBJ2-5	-	CASSQVGLETQYF
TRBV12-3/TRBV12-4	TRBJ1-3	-	CASSSAAGNTIYF
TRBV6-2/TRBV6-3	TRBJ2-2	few	CASKQGLRGPVGELFF
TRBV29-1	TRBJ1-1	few	CSVVGQGLDTEAFF
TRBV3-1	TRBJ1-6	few	CASSQESGSPLHF
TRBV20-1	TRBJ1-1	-	CSAREQTGATNTEAFF